The 16 T cell receptor beta chains listed next were all sequenced from one sample in a study of blood T cells in healthy people across ages. Through a sample-barcoded 5' primer and a J-beta primer mix, a second PCR was run for roughly 6 to 11 cycles. TCRdb reanalysed the 5' RACE reads using MiXCR and keeps one entry per CDR3 protein. The sample holds 780,000 or so distinct CDR3 sequences, 20% to 25% seen once. This sample was shared with a second study, whose subject was T cells of mothers and their children.

The sequenced sample consisted of blood. Every receptor here comes from a boy younger than 18 in good health.

V gene TRBV29-1 combines with J gene TRBJ1-1, with a tentative D call TRBD1 (5 bases). Germline V gives CDR1 SQVTM, CDR2 ANQGSEA. V gave up 6 bases and J gave up 4 bases, with 12 bases separating them. There are 12 residues in the CDR3. The CDR3 spells CSVPLGGTEAFF. CDR3 sequence (DNA): TGCAGCGTACCTCTGGGGGGCACTGAAGCTTTCTTT.

This clonotype was detected only a few times. V and J are TRBV5-6 and TRBJ2-5; TRBD2 aligns across 11 bases. Trimming at V came to 4 bases and at J to 5 bases, leaving 1 base not matched to a gene. This CDR3 has 13 residues. The V gene's germline CDR1 is SGHDT and CDR2 YYEEEE. The CDR3 spells CASSRLAGETQYF. CDR3 coding DNA: TGTGCCAGCAGCCGACTAGCGGGGGAGACCCAGTACTTC.

This chain links TRBV12-3 or TRBV12-4 with TRBJ2-3, with D maybe TRBD2 (7 bases). The ends were cut back, 6 bases at V and 8 bases at J, with 12 bases in the middle. The CDR3 totals 12 residues. The CDR3 DNA reads TGTGCCAGCAGATTGAGGGGGGGTACGCAGTATTTT. This encodes CASRLRGGTQYF.

Only a few counts were recorded for this clonotype. The gene calls are TRBV7-9 and TRBJ2-7; possible D gene TRBD1, 9 bases. There are 16 residues in the CDR3. CDR1 is SEHNR and CDR2 is FQNEAQ in the germline V gene (reference sequence). V lost 6 bases, J lost 3 bases, and 21 bases lay in between. CDR3 coding DNA: TGTGCCAGCAGAGATAGCGGGACAGGGAGTTACTACGAGCAGTACTTC. Its protein product is CASRDSGTGSYYEQYF. The full variable domain, with the rest looked up from reference TRBV7-9 and TRBJ2-7, is DTGVSQNPRHKITKRGQNVTFRCDPISEHNRLYWYRQTLGQGPEFLTYFQNEAQLEKSRLLSDRFSAERPKGSFSTLEIQRTEQGDSAMYLCASRDSGTGSYYEQYFGPGTRLTVT.

The chain carries TRBV7-3 and TRBJ2-1; 8 bases map to TRBD2. Per germline, CDR1 SGHTA and CDR2 FQGTGA. This CDR3 is built from 16 residues. V gave up 2 bases and J gave up 7 bases; unmatched junction bases: 10. The CDR3, as DNA: TGTGCCAGCAGCTTATTTGGGAGCGGGAGTGTTAATGAGCAGTTCTTC. Protein: CASSLFGSGSVNEQFF.

The rearrangement joins TRBV20-1 to TRBJ2-7, with unresolved D. In germline, CDR1 is DFQATT, CDR2 SNEGSKA (reference sequence). The CDR3 length is 15 residues. Deletions cut 0 bases from V and 1 base from J, with 13 bases between. The CDR3 spells CSARDPTQVSYEQYF. CDR3 coding DNA: TGCAGTGCTAGAGATCCTACCCAGGTGTCCTACGAGCAGTACTTC.

The V gene is TRBV7-9, the J gene TRBJ2-5; 7 bases map to TRBD1. With 5 bases clipped from V and 0 bases from J, the junction kept 6 bases outside the gene matches. CDR3 length equals 15 residues. The germline gives CDR1 SEHNR, CDR2 FQNEAQ (reference sequence). The CDR3, as DNA: TGTGCCAGCAGCGTCCGGGACAGTGACCAAGAGACCCAGTACTTC. It encodes CASSVRDSDQETQYF.

This clonotype was found a few times. The chain has TRBV6-2 or TRBV6-3 and TRBJ1-1; D is ambiguous. The V gene lost 9 bases and the J gene lost 1 base, with 15 bases spanning the gap. Germline loops: CDR1 MNHEY, CDR2 SVGEGT. CDR3 length: 14 residues. CDR3 nucleotide sequence: TGTGCCAGTCATGAACGGGATGGGAACACTGAAGCTTTCTTT. This translates into CASHERDGNTEAFF.

This clonotype came up a few times. The V call is TRBV7-2, the J call TRBJ2-5; 7 nucleotides match TRBD2. This CDR3 has 14 amino acids. Germline V CDR1 and CDR2: SGHTA, FQGNSA. The V and J ends lost 6 bases and 2 bases, in that order; junction bases with no gene match: 6. In DNA, the CDR3 is TGTGCCAGCAGTTATCGGGGGGATCAAGAGACCCAGTACTTC. This encodes CASSYRGDQETQYF.

This clonotype was seen only a few times. The chain uses TRBV10-3 and TRBJ2-4; D may be TRBD1 or TRBD2 (5 bases each). Germline-derived CDR1 and CDR2 are ENHRY and SYGVKD. V shed 2 bases and J shed 3 bases, with 17 bases lying between them. The CDR3 has 17 amino acids. In nucleotides, the CDR3 is TGTGCCATCAGTGAGGTTGACGGGACGGCGGGCAAAAACATTCAGTACTTC. Amino acids: CAISEVDGTAGKNIQYF.

V gene TRBV19 combines with J gene TRBJ2-4, with TRBD2 as a possible D gene (6 bases). The CDR3 covers 13 residues. Trimming removed 7 bases from V and 7 bases from J, with 14 bases in between. Germline V gives CDR1 LNHDA, CDR2 SQIVND (reference sequence). The CDR3 here is CASMEGYGNIQYF. The CDR3 DNA follows: TGTGCCAGTATGGAGGGTTATGGGAACATTCAGTACTTC. Full variable domain (remainder filled in from reference TRBV19 and TRBJ2-4): DGGITQSPKYLFRKEGQNVTLSCEQNLNHDAMYWYRQDPGQGLRLIYYSQIVNDFQKGDIAEGYSVSREKKESFPLTVTSAQKNPTAFYLCASMEGYGNIQYFGAGTRLSVL.

This clonotype was detected a few times. The chain has TRBV4-3 and TRBJ2-7; TRBD2 agrees at 11 bases. The ends lost 1 base at V and 2 bases at J; junction bases unmatched: 4. The CDR3 has 16 amino acids. The germline V gene has CDR1 LGHNA and CDR2 YSLEER. The CDR3 reads CASSQGRLAGTYEQYF. The DNA of the CDR3 is TGCGCCAGCAGCCAAGGGCGACTAGCGGGAACCTACGAGCAGTACTTC.

The rearrangement joins TRBV28 to TRBJ1-5, with D possibly being TRBD1 (5 bases). V lost 6 bases to trimming and J lost 6 bases, with 15 bases between them. CDR3 size: 14 residues. CDR1 is MDHEN and CDR2 is SYDVKM in the germline V gene. CDR3 protein: CASRSRDFSQPQHF. CDR3 bases: TGTGCCAGCAGGAGCCGGGACTTCAGTCAGCCCCAGCATTTT. The complete variable domain, with remaining parts taken from reference TRBV28 and TRBJ1-5, reads DVKVTQSSRYLVKRTGEKVFLECVQDMDHENMFWYRQDPGLGLRLIYFSYDVKMKEKGDIPEGYSVSREKKERFSLILESASTNQTSMYLCASRSRDFSQPQHFGDGTRLSIL.

This clonotype was seen only a few times. V and J are TRBV3-1 and TRBJ2-7, with D tentatively TRBD2 (5 bases). The V end lost 4 bases, the J end lost 3 bases, and 19 bases lay between the germline ends. CDR3 length equals 16 residues. Germline loops: CDR1 LGHDT, CDR2 YNNKEL (reference sequence). The CDR3: CASSPQRTGSYYEQYF. CDR3 bases: TGTGCCAGCAGCCCTCAGAGGACGGGGTCCTACTACGAGCAGTACTTC.

This clonotype was seen a few times. The chain combines TRBV20-1 with TRBJ2-1, with 7 bases identical to TRBD2. The germline V gene has CDR1 DFQATT and CDR2 SNEGSKA (reference sequence). The CDR3 contains 17 residues. Losses at the gene ends were 6 bases for V and 2 bases for J; bases not matched to a gene: 16. The CDR3 spells CSAQSGGRRVTYNEQFF. The CDR3 DNA sequence: TGCAGTGCCCAATCTGGCGGGAGAAGAGTTACCTACAATGAGCAGTTCTTC.

The chain joins TRBV9 to TRBJ2-1, with D possibly called TRBD1 or TRBD2 (5 bases each). Germline loops: CDR1 SGDLS, CDR2 YYNGEE. Deletions cut 0 bases from V and 0 bases from J, with 13 bases between. The CDR3 contains 17 residues. The CDR3 spells CASSVEWGKGSYNEQFF. CDR3 DNA: TGTGCCAGCAGCGTAGAATGGGGGAAAGGCTCCTACAATGAGCAGTTCTTC.